The clone carrying this T cell receptor beta chain was found many times. The antigen remains unidentified. J was trimmed by 4 bases and V by 0 bases; bases with no gene match: 8. Germline CDR1 reads MGHRA; CDR2 reads YSYEKL. The CDR3 contains 16 residues. These data come from a study of T-cell reconstitution after alpha-beta-depleted transplantation in children. Study-wide results and limits: Two months or so post-transplant, alpha-beta T cells reportedly derived from several hundred expanded graft clones. T-cell counts and diversity at one year post-transplant came mainly from newly produced T cells. Diversity of TCRbeta at day 60 was high in some patients, arising from surviving recipient T cells and thymic progenitors.

Library preparation (for TCRbeta) was performed with unique molecular identifiers. TCRdb redid the calling of the PCR reads with MiXCR, one entry per CDR3 protein. This sample has approximately 290,000 distinct CDR3 sequences, with around a tenth found just once. The specimen comprised peripheral blood, sampled 180 days after TCRalphabeta/CD19-depleted stem cell transplant. The chain recombines TRBV4-1 with TRBJ2-5, with 7 bases fitting TRBD2. The source is a male patient between 2 and 9 years old who had a stem cell transplant for chronic granulomatous disease, so the T cells may come from the graft donor. The CDR3 reads CASSQDFPSGVETQYF. CDR3 coding DNA: TGCGCCAGCAGCCAAGATTTTCCCAGCGGGGTAGAGACCCAGTACTTC.